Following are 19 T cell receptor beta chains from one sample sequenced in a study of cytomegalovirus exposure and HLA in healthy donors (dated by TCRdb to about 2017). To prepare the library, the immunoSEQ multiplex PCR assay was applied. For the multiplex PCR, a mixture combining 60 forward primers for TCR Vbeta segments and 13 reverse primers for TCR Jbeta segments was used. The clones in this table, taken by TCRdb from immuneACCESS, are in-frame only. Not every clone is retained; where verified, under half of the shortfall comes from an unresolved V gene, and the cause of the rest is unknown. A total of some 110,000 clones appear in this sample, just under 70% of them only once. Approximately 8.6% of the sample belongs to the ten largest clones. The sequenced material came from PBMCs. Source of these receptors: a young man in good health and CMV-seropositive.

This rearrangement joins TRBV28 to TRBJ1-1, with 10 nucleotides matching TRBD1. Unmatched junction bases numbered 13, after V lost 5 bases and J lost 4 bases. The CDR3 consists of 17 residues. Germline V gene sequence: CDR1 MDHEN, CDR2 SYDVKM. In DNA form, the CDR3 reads TGTGCCAGCAGTGATTTCCGGGACAGGGGTATAGGCACTGAAGCTTTCTTT. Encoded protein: CASSDFRDRGIGTEAFF.

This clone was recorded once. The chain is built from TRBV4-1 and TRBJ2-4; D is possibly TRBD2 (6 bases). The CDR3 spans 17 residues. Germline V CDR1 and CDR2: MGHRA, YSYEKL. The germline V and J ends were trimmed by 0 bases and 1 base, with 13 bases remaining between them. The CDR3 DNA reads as TGCGCCAGCAGCCAAGATATAGCGGCTATTGCCAAAAACATTCAGTACTTC. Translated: CASSQDIAAIAKNIQYF.

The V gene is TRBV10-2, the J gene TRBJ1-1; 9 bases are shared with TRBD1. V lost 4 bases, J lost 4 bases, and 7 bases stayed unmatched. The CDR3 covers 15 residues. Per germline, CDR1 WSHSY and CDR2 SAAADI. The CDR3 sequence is CASSGTGAAPTEAFF. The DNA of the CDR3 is TGCGCCAGCAGTGGGACAGGGGCCGCCCCCACTGAAGCTTTCTTT.

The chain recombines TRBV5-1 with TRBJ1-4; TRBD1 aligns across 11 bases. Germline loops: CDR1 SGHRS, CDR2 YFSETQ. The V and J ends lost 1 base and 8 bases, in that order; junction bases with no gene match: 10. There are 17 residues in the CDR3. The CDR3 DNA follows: TGCGCCAGCAGCTTGTTCGCGACCGGGACAGGGGGAGAAAAACTGTTTTTT. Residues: CASSLFATGTGGEKLFF.

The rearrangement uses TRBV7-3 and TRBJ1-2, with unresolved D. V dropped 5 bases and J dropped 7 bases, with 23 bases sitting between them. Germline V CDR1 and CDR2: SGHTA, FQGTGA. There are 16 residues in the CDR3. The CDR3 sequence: CASSTTRGKIPGGYTF. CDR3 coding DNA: TGTGCCAGCAGCACGACGAGAGGCAAGATTCCCGGTGGCTACACCTTC.

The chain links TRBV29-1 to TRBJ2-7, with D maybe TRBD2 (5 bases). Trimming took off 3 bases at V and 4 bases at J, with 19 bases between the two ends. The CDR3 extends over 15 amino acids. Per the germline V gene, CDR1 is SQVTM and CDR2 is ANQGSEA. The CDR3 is CSVESYEREGYEQYF. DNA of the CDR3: TGCAGCGTTGAGTCTTATGAAAGAGAGGGTTACGAGCAGTACTTC.

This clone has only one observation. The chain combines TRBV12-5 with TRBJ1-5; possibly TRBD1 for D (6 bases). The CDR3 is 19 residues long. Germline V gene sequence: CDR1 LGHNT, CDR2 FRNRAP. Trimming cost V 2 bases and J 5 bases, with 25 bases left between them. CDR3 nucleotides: TGTGCTAGTGGTTTGTCCGGGGGGCGCGGACTTGCAGTCTATCAGCCCCAGCATTTT. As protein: CASGLSGGRGLAVYQPQHF.

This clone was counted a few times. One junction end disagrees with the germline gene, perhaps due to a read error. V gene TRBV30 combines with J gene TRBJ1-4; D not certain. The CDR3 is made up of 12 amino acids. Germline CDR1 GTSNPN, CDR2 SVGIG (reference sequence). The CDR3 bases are TGTGCCTGGAGCCCCCCTAAAGAAAAACTGTTTTTT. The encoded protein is CAWSPPKEKLFF.

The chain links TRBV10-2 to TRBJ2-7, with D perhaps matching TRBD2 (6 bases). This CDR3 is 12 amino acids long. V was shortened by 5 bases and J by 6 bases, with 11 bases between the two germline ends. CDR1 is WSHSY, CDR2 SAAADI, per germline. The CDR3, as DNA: TGCGCCAGCAGTCGGGGGTGGGTCGAGCAGTACGTC. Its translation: CASSRGWVEQYV.

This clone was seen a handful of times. The CDR3 region has the DNA TGTGCCAGCAGTGTCCTACAGGGTAGTTCACCCCTCCACTTT. Translated, it gives CASSVLQGSSPLHF. The J gene is TRBJ1-6, the V gene TRBV6-4; weak D call: TRBD1 (6 bases). There are 14 residues in the CDR3. V lost 4 bases, J lost 9 bases, and 13 bases lay in between. From germline, CDR1 is MRHNA and CDR2 SNTAGT.

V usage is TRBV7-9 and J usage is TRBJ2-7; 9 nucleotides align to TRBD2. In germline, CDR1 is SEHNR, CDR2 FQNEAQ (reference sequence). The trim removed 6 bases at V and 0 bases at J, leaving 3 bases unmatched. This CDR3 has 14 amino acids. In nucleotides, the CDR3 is TGTGCCAGCAGTCAAGCGGGGGGCTCCTACGAGCAGTACTTC. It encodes CASSQAGGSYEQYF.

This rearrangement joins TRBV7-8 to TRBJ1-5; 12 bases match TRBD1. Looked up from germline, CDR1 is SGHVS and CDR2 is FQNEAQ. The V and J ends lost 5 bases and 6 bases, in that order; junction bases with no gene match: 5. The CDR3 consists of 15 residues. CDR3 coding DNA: TGTGCCAGCAGCGCCGGGACAGGGGGCCCTCAGCCCCAGCATTTT. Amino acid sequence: CASSAGTGGPQPQHF.

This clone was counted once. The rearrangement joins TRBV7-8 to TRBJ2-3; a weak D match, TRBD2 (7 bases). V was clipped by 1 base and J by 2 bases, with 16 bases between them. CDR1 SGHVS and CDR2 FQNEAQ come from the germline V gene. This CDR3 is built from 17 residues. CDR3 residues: CASSLVGGAFLTDTQYF. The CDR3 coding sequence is TGTGCCAGCAGCTTAGTAGGGGGGGCCTTCCTCACAGATACGCAGTATTTT.

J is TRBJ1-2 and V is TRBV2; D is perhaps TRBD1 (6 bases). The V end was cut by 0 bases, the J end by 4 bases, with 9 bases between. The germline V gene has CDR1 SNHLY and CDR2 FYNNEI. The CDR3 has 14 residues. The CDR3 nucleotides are TGTGCCAGCAGTGAAGCGGGACAAAGCTATGGCTACACCTTC. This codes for CASSEAGQSYGYTF. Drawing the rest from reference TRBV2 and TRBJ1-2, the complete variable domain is EPEVTQTPSHQVTQMGQEVILRCVPISNHLYFYWYRQILGQKVEFLVSFYNNEISEKSEIFDDQFSVERPDGSNFTLKIRSTKLEDSAMYFCASSEAGQSYGYTFGSGTRLTVV.

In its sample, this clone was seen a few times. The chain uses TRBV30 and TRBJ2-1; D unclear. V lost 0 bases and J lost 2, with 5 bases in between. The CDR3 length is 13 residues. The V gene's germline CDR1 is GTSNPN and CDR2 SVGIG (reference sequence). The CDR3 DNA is TGTGCCTGGAGTGTCTACCCCTACAATGAGCAGTTCTTC. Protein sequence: CAWSVYPYNEQFF.

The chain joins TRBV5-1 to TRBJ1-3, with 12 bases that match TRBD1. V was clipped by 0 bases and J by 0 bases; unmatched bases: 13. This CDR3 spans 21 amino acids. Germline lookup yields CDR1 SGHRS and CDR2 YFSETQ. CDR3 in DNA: TGCGCCAGCAGCTTGGATGTCCGGGACAGGGGGCTCCTGGGCTCTGGAAACACCATATATTTT. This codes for CASSLDVRDRGLLGSGNTIYF.

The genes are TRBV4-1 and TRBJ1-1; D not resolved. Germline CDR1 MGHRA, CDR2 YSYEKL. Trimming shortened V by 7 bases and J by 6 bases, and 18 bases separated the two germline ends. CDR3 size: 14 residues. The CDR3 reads CASTTGPRGPEAFF. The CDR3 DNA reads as TGCGCCAGCACCACCGGTCCTCGAGGCCCTGAAGCTTTCTTT.

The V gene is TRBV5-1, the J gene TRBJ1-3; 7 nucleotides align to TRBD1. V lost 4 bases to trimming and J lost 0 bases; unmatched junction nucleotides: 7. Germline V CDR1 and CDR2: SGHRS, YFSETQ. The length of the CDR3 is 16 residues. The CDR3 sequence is CASSPGQTFSGNTIYF. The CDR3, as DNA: TGCGCCAGCAGCCCGGGACAGACCTTCTCTGGAAACACCATATATTTT.

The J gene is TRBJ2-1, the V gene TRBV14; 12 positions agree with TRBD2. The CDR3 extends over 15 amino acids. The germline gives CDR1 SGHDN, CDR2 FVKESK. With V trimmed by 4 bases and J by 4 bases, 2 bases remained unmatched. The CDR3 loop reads CASSPGLAGYNEQFF. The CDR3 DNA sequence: TGTGCCAGCAGCCCTGGACTAGCGGGGTACAATGAGCAGTTCTTC.